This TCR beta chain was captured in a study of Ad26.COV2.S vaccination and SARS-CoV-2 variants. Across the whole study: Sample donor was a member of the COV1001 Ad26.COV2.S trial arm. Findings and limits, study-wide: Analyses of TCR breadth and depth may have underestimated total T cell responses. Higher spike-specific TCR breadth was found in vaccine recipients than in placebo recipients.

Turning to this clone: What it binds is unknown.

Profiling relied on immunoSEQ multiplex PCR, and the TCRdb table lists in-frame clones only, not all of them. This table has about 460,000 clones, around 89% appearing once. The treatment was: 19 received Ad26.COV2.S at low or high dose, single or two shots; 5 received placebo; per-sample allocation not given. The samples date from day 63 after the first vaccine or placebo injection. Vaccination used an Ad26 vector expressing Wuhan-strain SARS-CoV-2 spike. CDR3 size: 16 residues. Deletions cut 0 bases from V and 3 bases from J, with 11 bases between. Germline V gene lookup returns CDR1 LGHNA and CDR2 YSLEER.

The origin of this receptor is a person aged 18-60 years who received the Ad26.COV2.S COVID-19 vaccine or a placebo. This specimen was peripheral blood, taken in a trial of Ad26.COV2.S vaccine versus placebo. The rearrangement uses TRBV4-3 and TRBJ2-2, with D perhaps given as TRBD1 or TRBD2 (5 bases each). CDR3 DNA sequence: TGCGCCAGCAGCCAAGAGAGGGCAGGGTACACCGGGGAGCTGTTTTTT. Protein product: CASSQERAGYTGELFF.